This is a list of T cell receptor beta chains from one sample in a study of T cell responses to AZD1222 COVID-19 vaccine. The method was immunoSEQ multiplex PCR; TCRdb's version includes in-frame clones alone and lacks a portion of them. The repertoire consists of around 100,000 clones, with around 87% occurring once and the leading ten covering roughly 9.1%. Sequencing was performed on peripheral blood, taken on day 0 of AZD1222 vaccination. The receptors were sampled from an adult in good health. Both conserved end residues are part of each CDR3. Each record gives: D gene, clone size, J gene, V gene, CDR3 protein, CDR3 DNA. The D gene is left open where the match is weak. Size tells how often a clone was seen (once, few, many) or the class of an expanded clone, and some rows leave it out.

NA	NA	TRBJ1-2	TRBV7-2	CASSPLNYGYTF	TGTGCCAGCAGCCCCCTTAACTATGGCTACACCTTC
TRBD2	NA	TRBJ2-2	TRBV7-3	CASSPQAGGAGELFF	TGTGCCAGCAGCCCGCAAGCGGGGGGTGCCGGGGAGCTGTTTTTT
NA	NA	TRBJ1-6	TRBV7-9	CASSLEYSPLHF	TGTGCCAGCAGCTTAGAGTATTCACCCCTCCACTTT
TRBD2	few	TRBJ2-3	TRBV24-1	CATSEFQRGVTDTQYF	TGTGCCACCAGTGAGTTTCAGCGGGGGGTTACAGATACGCAGTATTTT
NA	NA	TRBJ1-1	TRBV29-1	CSVVRGIYEAFF	TGCAGCGTTGTACGGGGCATATATGAAGCTTTCTTT
NA	few	TRBJ1-3	TRBV4-1	CASTGTFLSGNTIYF	TGCGCCAGCACCGGCACATTCCTCTCTGGAAACACCATATATTTT
NA	NA	TRBJ1-5	TRBV3-1/TRBV3-2	CASSRRGDQPQHF	TGTGCCAGCAGCCGGAGGGGCGATCAGCCCCAGCATTTT
NA	once	TRBJ1-5	TRBV9	CASSVGAGNQPQHF	TGTGCCAGCAGCGTAGGGGCAGGGAATCAGCCCCAGCATTTT
TRBD2	once	TRBJ2-1	TRBV4-1	CASRHATSGGNNEQFF	TGCGCCAGCAGACACGCGACTAGCGGGGGTAACAATGAGCAGTTCTTC
NA	NA	TRBJ1-3	TRBV7-9	CASSSGGAPGNTIYF	TGTGCCAGCAGCTCCGGGGGCGCTCCCGGAAACACCATATATTTT
TRBD1	NA	TRBJ1-4	TRBV7-3	CASSLSGGTNEKLFF	TGTGCCAGCAGCTTATCAGGGGGCACTAATGAAAAACTGTTTTTT
NA	NA	TRBJ1-6	TRBV23-1	CASRNPQERVRLSSYNSPLHF	TGCGCCAGCAGGAATCCACAGGAGCGGGTTCGGCTGAGCTCCTATAATTCACCCCTCCACTTT
TRBD2	NA	TRBJ2-5	TRBV7-2	CASSGTSGGKETQYF	TGTGCCAGCAGCGGGACTAGCGGGGGGAAAGAGACCCAGTACTTC
NA	NA	TRBJ1-3	TRBV5-5	CASSLAATISGNTIYF	TGTGCCAGCAGCTTGGCGGCCACGATATCTGGAAACACCATATATTTT
NA	NA	TRBJ2-5	TRBV5-8	CASSLGAGVETQYF	TGTGCCAGCAGCTTGGGGGCAGGGGTGGAGACCCAGTACTTC
NA	NA	TRBJ2-2	TRBV30	CAWSINTGELFF	TGTGCCTGGAGTATAAACACCGGGGAGCTGTTTTTT
TRBD2	NA	TRBJ2-1	TRBV7-2	CASSLAVSGGADNEQFF	TGTGCCAGCAGCTTAGCGGTTAGCGGGGGGGCCGACAATGAGCAGTTCTTC
NA	NA	TRBJ2-1	TRBV6-2/TRBV6-3	CASSGHDREVNEQFF	TGTGCCAGCAGCGGACATGACAGGGAGGTCAATGAGCAGTTCTTC
NA	NA	TRBJ1-1	TRBV3-1/TRBV3-2	CASSPSGGRLTEAFF	TGTGCCAGCAGCCCCTCCGGGGGGAGGCTGACTGAAGCTTTCTTT
NA	NA	TRBJ1-1	TRBV11-3	CASSFNRDTEAFF	TGTGCCAGCAGCTTTAACCGGGACACTGAAGCTTTCTTT
NA	NA	TRBJ1-1	TRBV18	CASSQTEDTEAFF	TGTGCCAGCTCACAGACAGAGGACACTGAAGCTTTCTTT
NA	NA	TRBJ1-1	TRBV11-2	CASSLVIAGRMNTEAFF	TGTGCCAGCAGCTTAGTGATCGCGGGTCGGATGAACACTGAAGCTTTCTTT
TRBD1	once	TRBJ1-4	TRBV7-2	CASSQGGTGGRKLFF	TGTGCCAGCAGCCAAGGGGGGACAGGGGGCCGAAAACTGTTTTTT
NA	NA	TRBJ1-6	TRBV2	CASTQGSPLHF	TGTGCCAGCACACAGGGTTCACCCCTCCACTTT
NA	NA	TRBJ2-5	TRBV7-2	CASSLYEKETQYF	TGTGCCAGCAGCTTATATGAGAAAGAGACCCAGTACTTC
NA	NA	TRBJ1-5	TRBV19	CASTGNSNQPQHF	TGTGCCAGCACAGGGAACAGCAATCAGCCCCAGCATTTT
NA	NA	TRBJ2-3	TRBV2	CASSRESTDTQYF	TGTGCCAGCAGCAGGGAGAGCACAGATACGCAGTATTTT
NA	once	TRBJ2-1	TRBV5-1	CASTLSPGAHNEQFF	TGCGCCAGCACCCTTAGTCCGGGGGCGCACAATGAGCAGTTCTTC
TRBD1	NA	TRBJ2-3	TRBV5-3	CARSYNPGGGTDTQYF	TGTGCCAGAAGCTATAATCCAGGGGGCGGGACAGATACGCAGTATTTT
NA	NA	TRBJ1-3	TRBV14	CASSQEIGTGNTIYF	TGTGCCAGCAGCCAAGAGATCGGGACTGGAAACACCATATATTTT
NA	NA	TRBJ1-2	TRBV18	CASSHGSDYGYTF	TGTGCCAGCTCACACGGATCAGACTATGGCTACACCTTC
NA	once	TRBJ2-7	TRBV5-5	CASGGTSFYEQYF	TGTGCCAGCGGTGGTACATCTTTCTACGAGCAGTACTTC
NA	NA	TRBJ2-4	TRBV21-1	CASSKCGGRPAKNIQYF	TGTGCCAGCAGCAAATGCGGGGGCCGGCCAGCCAAAAACATTCAGTACTTC
NA	NA	TRBJ1-2	TRBV11-2	CASSPGYGYTF	TGTGCCAGCAGCCCCGGCTATGGCTACACCTTC
TRBD1	NA	TRBJ2-7	TRBV6-2/TRBV6-3	CASSQGAGSSYEQYF	TGTGCCAGCAGTCAGGGGGCGGGGAGCTCCTACGAGCAGTACTTC
NA	NA	TRBJ2-7	TRBV7-2	CASSSRNFAGNYEQYF	TGTGCCAGCAGCTCTCGTAATTTCGCCGGGAACTACGAGCAGTACTTC
NA	NA	TRBJ2-5	TRBV19	CATSRQKEGETQYF	TGTGCCACCAGCCGCCAAAAGGAGGGAGAGACCCAGTACTTC
NA	NA	TRBJ1-3	TRBV9	CASSVDSAGKVYF	TGTGCCAGCAGCGTTGATTCGGCAGGAAAAGTATATTTT
NA	NA	TRBJ2-5	TRBV7-9	CASTQVGGFQETQYF	TGTGCCAGCACCCAAGTGGGTGGTTTCCAAGAGACCCAGTACTTC
NA	NA	TRBJ1-1	TRBV2	CASTRGVMNTEAFF	TGTGCCAGCACGAGAGGGGTTATGAACACTGAAGCTTTCTTT
NA	once	TRBJ2-7	TRBV10-3	CAISDRGLKGKYEQYF	TGTGCCATCAGTGATAGGGGGTTAAAGGGGAAGTACGAGCAGTACTTC
NA	NA	TRBJ2-5	TRBV6-2/TRBV6-3	CASSPHAQETQYF	TGTGCCAGCAGTCCCCATGCCCAAGAGACCCAGTACTTC
NA	NA	TRBJ2-3	TRBV6-2/TRBV6-3	CASSGQRERYF	TGTGCCAGCAGCGGACAAAGAGAACGGTATTTT
NA	NA	TRBJ2-3	TRBV9	CASSGQGGRPDTQYF	TGTGCCAGCAGTGGCCAGGGGGGTAGGCCAGATACGCAGTATTTT